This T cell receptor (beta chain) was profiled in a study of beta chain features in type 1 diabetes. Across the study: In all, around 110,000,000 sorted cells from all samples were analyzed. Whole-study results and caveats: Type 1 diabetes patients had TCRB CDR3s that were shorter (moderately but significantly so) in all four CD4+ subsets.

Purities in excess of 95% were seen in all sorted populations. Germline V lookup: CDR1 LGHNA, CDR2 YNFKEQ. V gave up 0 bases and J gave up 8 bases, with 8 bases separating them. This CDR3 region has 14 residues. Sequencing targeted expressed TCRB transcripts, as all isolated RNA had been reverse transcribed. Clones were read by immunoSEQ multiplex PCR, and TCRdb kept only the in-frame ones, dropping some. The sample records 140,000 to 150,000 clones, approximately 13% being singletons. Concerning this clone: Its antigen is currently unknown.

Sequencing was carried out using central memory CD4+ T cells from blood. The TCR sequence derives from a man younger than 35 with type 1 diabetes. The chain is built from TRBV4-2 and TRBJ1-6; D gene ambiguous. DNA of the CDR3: TGTGCCAGCAGCCAAGATCGAATGGATTCACCCCTCCACTTT. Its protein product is CASSQDRMDSPLHF.